This is a list of T cell receptor beta chains from one sample in a study of T cell responses to AZD1222 COVID-19 vaccine. The protocol was immunoSEQ multiplex PCR, while the TCRdb copy is restricted to in-frame clones and leaves out a portion. The sample records about 92,000 clones, about nine tenths being singletons. The material was peripheral blood, obtained on day 0 of AZD1222 vaccination. The receptor set was obtained from an adult in good health. The CDR3 runs from the conserved cysteine through the conserved F or W. The order of the fields is clone size, J gene, V gene, D gene, CDR3 DNA, CDR3 protein. D genes are given only for firm matches. The listing skips clone size in some rows; elsewhere it reads once, few, many or a size class.

clone size: few
J gene: TRBJ2-7
V gene: TRBV5-1
D gene: -
CDR3 DNA: TGCGCCAGCAGCTTGACGGGGGACTCCTACGAGCAGTACTTC
CDR3 protein: CASSLTGDSYEQYF

clone size: -
J gene: TRBJ1-2
V gene: TRBV6-6
D gene: -
CDR3 DNA: TGTGCCAGTATAAGCAAAGGGATTGGTTCTGGCTACACCTTC
CDR3 protein: CASISKGIGSGYTF

clone size: -
J gene: TRBJ2-7
V gene: TRBV5-5
D gene: TRBD1
CDR3 DNA: TGTGCCAGCAGGGGTGGGACAGGCGGTAACACCTACGAGCAGTACTTC
CDR3 protein: CASRGGTGGNTYEQYF

clone size: -
J gene: TRBJ1-6
V gene: TRBV7-2
D gene: -
CDR3 DNA: TGTGCCAGCAGCCAGCGGGGCCAGGGAAACGATTCACCCCTCCACTTT
CDR3 protein: CASSQRGQGNDSPLHF

clone size: -
J gene: TRBJ2-1
V gene: TRBV6-2/TRBV6-3
D gene: -
CDR3 DNA: TGTGCCAGCAGTTACTGGCTCCAGCCAGGGAATGAGCAGTTCTTC
CDR3 protein: CASSYWLQPGNEQFF

clone size: few
J gene: TRBJ2-1
V gene: TRBV6-5
D gene: -
CDR3 DNA: TGTGCCAGCAATCCAGGCGTTTTCTCCTACAATGAGCAGTTCTTC
CDR3 protein: CASNPGVFSYNEQFF

clone size: -
J gene: TRBJ2-7
V gene: TRBV30
D gene: TRBD2
CDR3 DNA: TGTGCCTGGAGGGAGACTAGCGGGAGGGCCTACGAGCAGTACTTC
CDR3 protein: CAWRETSGRAYEQYF

clone size: -
J gene: TRBJ2-2
V gene: TRBV18
D gene: -
CDR3 DNA: TGTGCCAGCTCACCACCGTCGATCTCCCGGACCGGGGAGCTGTTTTTT
CDR3 protein: CASSPPSISRTGELFF

clone size: -
J gene: TRBJ2-7
V gene: TRBV7-9
D gene: TRBD2
CDR3 DNA: TGTGCCTGGGGGGGAGGAGGGACCTACGAGCAGTACTTC
CDR3 protein: CAWGGGGTYEQYF

clone size: -
J gene: TRBJ1-3
V gene: TRBV19
D gene: TRBD1
CDR3 DNA: TGTGCCAGTAGCCGGGACAGCTCTGGAAACACCATATATTTT
CDR3 protein: CASSRDSSGNTIYF

clone size: -
J gene: TRBJ2-1
V gene: TRBV11-3
D gene: TRBD2
CDR3 DNA: TGTGCCAGCAGCTTAGCGGGACTAGCGGGTTACAATGAGCAGTTCTTC
CDR3 protein: CASSLAGLAGYNEQFF

clone size: few
J gene: TRBJ1-2
V gene: TRBV5-1
D gene: -
CDR3 DNA: TGCGCCAGCAGCTTGTCAGAGGGAAGAGACTATGGCTACACCTTC
CDR3 protein: CASSLSEGRDYGYTF

clone size: -
J gene: TRBJ2-6
V gene: TRBV7-3
D gene: -
CDR3 DNA: TGTGCCAGCAGCCCAGGCCCGCCCTCTGGGGCCAACGTCCTGACTTTC
CDR3 protein: CASSPGPPSGANVLTF

clone size: -
J gene: TRBJ1-1
V gene: TRBV24-1
D gene: -
CDR3 DNA: TGTGCCACCAGTGCGGGCAGCTCGAACACTGAAGCTTTCTTT
CDR3 protein: CATSAGSSNTEAFF

clone size: -
J gene: TRBJ1-2
V gene: TRBV6-5
D gene: -
CDR3 DNA: TGTGCCAGCAGTCGGGACTCGAACTATGGCTACACCTTC
CDR3 protein: CASSRDSNYGYTF

clone size: -
J gene: TRBJ2-7
V gene: TRBV28
D gene: -
CDR3 DNA: TGTGCCAGCAGTTTAGGGTTGGCGAAGACCTACGAGCAGTACTTC
CDR3 protein: CASSLGLAKTYEQYF

clone size: -
J gene: TRBJ2-1
V gene: TRBV7-9
D gene: TRBD2
CDR3 DNA: TGTGCCAGCAGCTTACAGGGAGGGGTAAACAATGAGCAGTTCTTC
CDR3 protein: CASSLQGGVNNEQFF

clone size: few
J gene: TRBJ1-2
V gene: TRBV5-6
D gene: -
CDR3 DNA: TGTGCCAGCAGCTTGGGTGACAGGACCTTTAGGTATGGCTACACCTTC
CDR3 protein: CASSLGDRTFRYGYTF

clone size: -
J gene: TRBJ1-1
V gene: TRBV15
D gene: TRBD1
CDR3 DNA: TGTGCCACCAGCAGAGGTGAAGGGGGCGCCGGGAACACTGAAGCTTTCTTT
CDR3 protein: CATSRGEGGAGNTEAFF

clone size: -
J gene: TRBJ2-1
V gene: TRBV27
D gene: -
CDR3 DNA: TGTGCCAGCAGCTTGGAACAGGGGAGGTGGAATGAGCAGTTCTTC
CDR3 protein: CASSLEQGRWNEQFF

clone size: -
J gene: TRBJ1-5
V gene: TRBV25-1
D gene: -
CDR3 DNA: TGTGCCAGCAGTCCCCGGGGGGCGATCAATCAGCCCCAGCATTTT
CDR3 protein: CASSPRGAINQPQHF

clone size: -
J gene: TRBJ2-7
V gene: TRBV7-9
D gene: -
CDR3 DNA: TGTGCCAGCAGCTTAAGGGCCTACGAGCAGTACTTC
CDR3 protein: CASSLRAYEQYF

clone size: -
J gene: TRBJ2-3
V gene: TRBV4-2
D gene: -
CDR3 DNA: TGTGCCAGCAGCCAGGGAGGGGGGACAGGCACAGATACGCAGTATTTT
CDR3 protein: CASSQGGGTGTDTQYF

clone size: -
J gene: TRBJ2-7
V gene: TRBV5-5
D gene: -
CDR3 DNA: TGTGCCAGCAGCCCCCAGGCCGGGGTCCACTACGAGCAGTACTTC
CDR3 protein: CASSPQAGVHYEQYF

clone size: -
J gene: TRBJ1-5
V gene: TRBV19
D gene: TRBD1
CDR3 DNA: TGTGCCAGTAACGCCCGGCAGGGGGCGGCACAGCCCCAGCATTTT
CDR3 protein: CASNARQGAAQPQHF

clone size: -
J gene: TRBJ1-6
V gene: TRBV10-1
D gene: -
CDR3 DNA: TGCGCCAGCAGTGGGGGTGATTTAGGACAGTATAATTCACCCCTCCACTTT
CDR3 protein: CASSGGDLGQYNSPLHF

clone size: once
J gene: TRBJ1-6
V gene: TRBV5-4
D gene: -
CDR3 DNA: TGTGCCAGCGGGCCTCAACAGACAAATTCACCCCTCCACTTT
CDR3 protein: CASGPQQTNSPLHF

clone size: -
J gene: TRBJ2-7
V gene: TRBV5-4
D gene: -
CDR3 DNA: TGTGCCAGCAGCTTGGGGACCACCTACGAGCAGTACTTC
CDR3 protein: CASSLGTTYEQYF

clone size: -
J gene: TRBJ2-2
V gene: TRBV6-1
D gene: -
CDR3 DNA: TGTGCCAGCAGTGACGTGGCCGGGGAGCTGTTTTTT
CDR3 protein: CASSDVAGELFF

clone size: -
J gene: TRBJ2-7
V gene: TRBV6-1
D gene: TRBD1
CDR3 DNA: TGTGCCAGCAGTGAGGGGGACAGCTCCTACGAGCAGTACTTC
CDR3 protein: CASSEGDSSYEQYF

clone size: -
J gene: TRBJ2-2
V gene: TRBV6-5
D gene: TRBD2
CDR3 DNA: TGTGCCAGCAGAGTAGCGGGGACCGGGGAGCTGTTTTTT
CDR3 protein: CASRVAGTGELFF

clone size: -
J gene: TRBJ1-1
V gene: TRBV7-2
D gene: TRBD1
CDR3 DNA: TGTGCCAGCAGACCCGGACAGGGACCGGAAGCTTTCTTT
CDR3 protein: CASRPGQGPEAFF

clone size: -
J gene: TRBJ2-7
V gene: TRBV4-1
D gene: TRBD1
CDR3 DNA: TGCGCCAGCAGCCAAGTAGGACAGGGCCCCTTATACGAGCAGTACTTC
CDR3 protein: CASSQVGQGPLYEQYF

clone size: -
J gene: TRBJ2-2
V gene: TRBV9
D gene: -
CDR3 DNA: TGTGCCAGCAGCTGGGTCGCGAACACCGGGGAGCTGTTTTTT
CDR3 protein: CASSWVANTGELFF

clone size: few
J gene: TRBJ2-6
V gene: TRBV28
D gene: -
CDR3 DNA: TGTGCCAGCAGGGATTCTGGGGCCAACGTCCTGACTTTC
CDR3 protein: CASRDSGANVLTF

clone size: -
J gene: TRBJ1-1
V gene: TRBV12-3/TRBV12-4
D gene: -
CDR3 DNA: TGTGCCAGCAGTTACGGAGCGAACACTGAAGCTTTCTTT
CDR3 protein: CASSYGANTEAFF

clone size: -
J gene: TRBJ2-3
V gene: TRBV18
D gene: TRBD2
CDR3 DNA: TGTGCCAGCTCGCACGACCCAACGGGACTAGCTGCCGATACGCAGTATTTT
CDR3 protein: CASSHDPTGLAADTQYF

clone size: once
J gene: TRBJ1-1
V gene: TRBV7-3
D gene: -
CDR3 DNA: TGTGCCAGCAGCTTAAGTCCTGCGAACACTGAAGCTTTCTTT
CDR3 protein: CASSLSPANTEAFF

clone size: -
J gene: TRBJ2-7
V gene: TRBV27
D gene: -
CDR3 DNA: TGTGCCAGCAGTTTAGACAGCGGGTCAACCTACGAGCAGTACTTC
CDR3 protein: CASSLDSGSTYEQYF

clone size: -
J gene: TRBJ2-7
V gene: TRBV6-5
D gene: -
CDR3 DNA: TGTGCCAGCAGTTACTCTGGCACAGGGTACGAGCAGTACTTC
CDR3 protein: CASSYSGTGYEQYF

clone size: once
J gene: TRBJ2-1
V gene: TRBV4-1
D gene: TRBD2
CDR3 DNA: TGCGCCAGCAGCCAAGATCTAGGCACGGGACTAGCGTTCAGCTCCTACAATGAGCAGTTCTTC
CDR3 protein: CASSQDLGTGLAFSSYNEQFF

clone size: -
J gene: TRBJ1-1
V gene: TRBV6-5
D gene: TRBD1
CDR3 DNA: TGTGCCAGCAGTTACTCCGTACAGGGGATCACTGAAGCTTTCTTT
CDR3 protein: CASSYSVQGITEAFF

clone size: -
J gene: TRBJ2-2
V gene: TRBV29-1
D gene: -
CDR3 DNA: TGCAGCGGGACACCTAACACCGGGGAGCTGTTTTTT
CDR3 protein: CSGTPNTGELFF

clone size: once
J gene: TRBJ1-2
V gene: TRBV5-1
D gene: TRBD1
CDR3 DNA: TGCGCCAGCAGCTTGGACGGACAGGGTTTTGGCTACACCTTC
CDR3 protein: CASSLDGQGFGYTF

clone size: -
J gene: TRBJ2-2
V gene: TRBV4-2
D gene: -
CDR3 DNA: TGTGCCAGCAGCCAAGATAACCCGGGGAGGCACACCGGGGAGCTGTTTTTT
CDR3 protein: CASSQDNPGRHTGELFF

clone size: -
J gene: TRBJ1-1
V gene: TRBV21-1
D gene: -
CDR3 DNA: TGTGCCAGCAGCGAACCGGAAGGTGGGCCAGACGCCTTGAACACTGAAGCTTTCTTT
CDR3 protein: CASSEPEGGPDALNTEAFF

clone size: few
J gene: TRBJ2-1
V gene: TRBV19
D gene: -
CDR3 DNA: TGTGCCAGTAGAGGCCGGGATCGGCTATGGGAGCAGTTCTTC
CDR3 protein: CASRGRDRLWEQFF